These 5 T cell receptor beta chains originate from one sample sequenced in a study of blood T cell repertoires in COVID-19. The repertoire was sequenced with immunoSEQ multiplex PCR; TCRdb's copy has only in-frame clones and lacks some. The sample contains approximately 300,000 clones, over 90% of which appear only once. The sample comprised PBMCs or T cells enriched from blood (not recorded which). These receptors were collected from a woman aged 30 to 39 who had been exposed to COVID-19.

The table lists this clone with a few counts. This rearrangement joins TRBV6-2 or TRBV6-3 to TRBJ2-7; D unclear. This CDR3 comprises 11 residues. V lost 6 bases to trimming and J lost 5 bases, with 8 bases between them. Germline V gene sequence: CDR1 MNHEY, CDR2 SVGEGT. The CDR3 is CASSLLHEQYF. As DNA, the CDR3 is TGTGCCAGCAGCCTACTCCACGAGCAGTACTTC.

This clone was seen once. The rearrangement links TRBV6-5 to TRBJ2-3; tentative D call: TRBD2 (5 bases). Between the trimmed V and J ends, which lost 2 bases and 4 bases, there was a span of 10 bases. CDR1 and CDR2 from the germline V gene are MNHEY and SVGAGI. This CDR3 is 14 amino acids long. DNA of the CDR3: TGTGCCAGCAGTTACGAGGGCTGGGCAGATACGCAGTATTTT. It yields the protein CASSYEGWADTQYF.

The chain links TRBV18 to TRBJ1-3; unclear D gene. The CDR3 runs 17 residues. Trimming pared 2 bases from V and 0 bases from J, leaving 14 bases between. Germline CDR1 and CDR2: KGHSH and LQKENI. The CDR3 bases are TGTGCCAGCTCACCAGAAGTAGCGGGCGGCTCTGGAAACACCATATATTTT. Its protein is CASSPEVAGGSGNTIYF.

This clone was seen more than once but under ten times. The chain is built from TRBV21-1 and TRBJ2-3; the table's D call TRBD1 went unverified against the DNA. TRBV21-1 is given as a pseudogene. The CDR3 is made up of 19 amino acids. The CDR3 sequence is CASSPRRDRDEISTDTQYF. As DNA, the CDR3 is TGTGCCAGCAGTCCCCGTCGGGACAGGGACGAAATTAGCACAGATACGCAGTATTTT.

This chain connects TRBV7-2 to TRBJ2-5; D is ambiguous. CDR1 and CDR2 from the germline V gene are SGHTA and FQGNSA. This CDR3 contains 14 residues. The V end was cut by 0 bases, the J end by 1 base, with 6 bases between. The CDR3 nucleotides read TGTGCCAGCAGCTTAGCACAGAGCCAAGAGACCCAGTACTTC. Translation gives CASSLAQSQETQYF.